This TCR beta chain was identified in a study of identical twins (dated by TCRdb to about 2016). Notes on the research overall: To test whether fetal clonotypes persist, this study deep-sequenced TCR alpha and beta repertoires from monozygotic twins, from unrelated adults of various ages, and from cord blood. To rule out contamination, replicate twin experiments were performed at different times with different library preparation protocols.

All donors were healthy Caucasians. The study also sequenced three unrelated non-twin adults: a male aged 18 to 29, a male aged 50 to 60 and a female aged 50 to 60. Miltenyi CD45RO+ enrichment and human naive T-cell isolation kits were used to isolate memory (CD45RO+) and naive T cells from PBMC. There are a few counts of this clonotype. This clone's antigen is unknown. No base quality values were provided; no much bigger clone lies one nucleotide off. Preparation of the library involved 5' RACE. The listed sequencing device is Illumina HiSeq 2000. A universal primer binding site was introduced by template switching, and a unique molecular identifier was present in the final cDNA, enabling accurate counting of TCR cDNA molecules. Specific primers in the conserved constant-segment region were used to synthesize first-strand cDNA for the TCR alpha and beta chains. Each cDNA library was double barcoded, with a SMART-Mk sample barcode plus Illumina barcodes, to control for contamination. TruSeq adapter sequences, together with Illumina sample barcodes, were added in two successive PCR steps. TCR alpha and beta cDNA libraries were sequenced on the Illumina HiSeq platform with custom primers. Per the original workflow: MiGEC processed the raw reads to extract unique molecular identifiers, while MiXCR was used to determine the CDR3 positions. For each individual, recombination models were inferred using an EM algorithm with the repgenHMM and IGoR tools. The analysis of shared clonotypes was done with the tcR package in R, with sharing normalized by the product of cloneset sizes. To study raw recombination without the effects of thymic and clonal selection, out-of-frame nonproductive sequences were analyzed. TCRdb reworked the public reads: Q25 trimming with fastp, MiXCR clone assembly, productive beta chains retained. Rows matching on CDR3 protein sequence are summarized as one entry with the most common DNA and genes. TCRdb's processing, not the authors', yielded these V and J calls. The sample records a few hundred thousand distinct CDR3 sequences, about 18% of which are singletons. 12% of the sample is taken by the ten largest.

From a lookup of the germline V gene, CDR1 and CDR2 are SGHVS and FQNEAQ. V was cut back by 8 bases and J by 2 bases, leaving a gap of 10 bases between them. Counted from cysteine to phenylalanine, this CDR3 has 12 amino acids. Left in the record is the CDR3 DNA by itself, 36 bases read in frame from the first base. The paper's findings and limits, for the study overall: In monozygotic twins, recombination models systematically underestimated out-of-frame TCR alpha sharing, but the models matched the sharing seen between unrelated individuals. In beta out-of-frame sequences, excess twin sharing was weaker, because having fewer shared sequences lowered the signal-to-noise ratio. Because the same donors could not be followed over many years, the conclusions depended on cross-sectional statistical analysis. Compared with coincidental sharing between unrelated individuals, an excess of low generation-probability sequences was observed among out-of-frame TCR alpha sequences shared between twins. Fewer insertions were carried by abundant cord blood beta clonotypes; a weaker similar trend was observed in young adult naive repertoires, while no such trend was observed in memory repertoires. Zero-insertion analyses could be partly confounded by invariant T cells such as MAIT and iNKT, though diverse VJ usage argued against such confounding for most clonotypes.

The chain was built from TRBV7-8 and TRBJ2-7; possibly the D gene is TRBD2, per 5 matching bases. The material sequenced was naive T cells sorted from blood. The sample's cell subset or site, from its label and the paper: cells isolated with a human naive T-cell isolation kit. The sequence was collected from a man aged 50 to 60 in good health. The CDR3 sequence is CASQDGTYEQYF. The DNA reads TGTGCCAGCCAGGACGGGACCTACGAGCAGTACTTC.